The 21 T cell receptor beta chains presented below share a single source sample, sequenced in a study of blood T cells in healthy people across ages. The second PCR ran roughly 6 to 11 cycles with a sample-barcoded 5' primer and J-beta primers. TCRdb fed the 5' RACE reads into MiXCR, producing one record per CDR3 protein. The sample lists about 1.8 million distinct CDR3 sequences, 40% to 55% seen once, with approximately 2.1% in the top ten. Specimen: blood. The receptors were gathered from a woman in her thirties or forties in good health.

This clonotype was detected a few times. The V call is TRBV29-1, the J call TRBJ2-5; D unresolved. Per germline, CDR1 SQVTM and CDR2 ANQGSEA. The CDR3 sequence is 13 residues long. V lost 4 bases and J lost 4, with 13 bases in between. CDR3 region: CSVASSKRETQYF. CDR3 in DNA: TGCAGCGTTGCATCCTCCAAGCGAGAGACCCAGTACTTC.

V usage is TRBV7-9 and J usage is TRBJ2-5, with D possibly being TRBD1 (6 bases). This CDR3 contains 17 residues. V shed 7 bases and J shed 3 bases, with 24 bases lying between them. Germline loops: CDR1 SEHNR, CDR2 FQNEAQ (reference sequence). The CDR3 here is CASNAIEQFAGEETQYF. CDR3 DNA sequence: TGTGCCAGCAACGCCATCGAACAATTTGCAGGGGAAGAGACCCAGTACTTC.

This clonotype was detected only a few times. The chain uses TRBV7-2 and TRBJ2-6; no definite D call. V was shortened by 3 bases and J by 4 bases, with 16 bases between the two germline ends. CDR1 and CDR2 from the germline V gene are SGHTA and FQGNSA. The CDR3 sequence is 17 residues long. The chain's CDR3 is CASSFDPVAVGANVLTF. CDR3 sequence (DNA): TGTGCCAGCAGCTTCGATCCTGTCGCGGTCGGGGCCAACGTCCTGACTTTC. Full variable domain (missing parts from reference TRBV7-2 and TRBJ2-6): GAGVSQSPSNKVTEKGKDVELRCDPISGHTALYWYRQSLGQGLEFLIYFQGNSAPDKSGLPSDRFSAERTGGSVSTLTIQRTQQEDSAVYLCASSFDPVAVGANVLTFGAGSRLTVL.

This chain connects TRBV4-1 to TRBJ2-3; 8 nucleotides line up with TRBD2. Trimming removed 4 bases from V and 3 bases from J; junction bases left unmatched: 9. The CDR3 covers 16 residues. CDR1 is MGHRA, CDR2 YSYEKL, per germline. The CDR3 protein is CASSPSPASGTDTQYF. The CDR3 DNA is TGCGCCAGCAGCCCATCCCCGGCTAGCGGGACAGATACGCAGTATTTT.

This clonotype showed up just a few times. The J gene is TRBJ2-6, the V gene TRBV2; D tentatively fits TRBD1 or TRBD2 (5 bases each). CDR1 SNHLY and CDR2 FYNNEI come from the germline V gene. Trimming pared 9 bases from V and 2 bases from J, leaving 23 bases between. The CDR3 covers 18 residues. CDR3: CARARDGPNMAGANVLTF. The CDR3 nucleotides read TGTGCCAGGGCTAGGGACGGCCCAAACATGGCTGGGGCCAACGTCCTGACTTTC.

This clonotype appeared a few times. The V gene is TRBV18, the J gene TRBJ2-5, with D unclear. Per germline, CDR1 KGHSH and CDR2 LQKENI. V was pared by 3 bases and J by 0 bases, with 5 bases between. The CDR3 contains 13 residues. The CDR3 sequence: CASSPVYQETQYF. The CDR3, as DNA: TGTGCCAGCTCACCCGTGTACCAAGAGACCCAGTACTTC.

J is TRBJ2-5 and V is TRBV29-1; 11 nucleotides match TRBD2. Germline V CDR1 and CDR2: SQVTM, ANQGSEA. J gave up 5 bases and V 7 bases, and 12 bases lay outside the gene matches. This CDR3 has 15 residues. Here the CDR3 DNA reads TGCAGCGCCGAGACTAGCGGGAATAGAAGGGAGACCCAGTACTTC. The encoded protein is CSAETSGNRRETQYF.

The chain is built from TRBV7-9 and TRBJ2-6, with D perhaps matching TRBD1 or TRBD2 (5 bases each). V lost 5 bases, J lost 4 bases, and 21 bases lay in between. The CDR3 is 18 amino acids. Germline CDR1 SEHNR, CDR2 FQNEAQ (reference sequence). The CDR3 protein is CASSPGTILGIGANVLTF. CDR3 nucleotide sequence: TGTGCCAGCAGCCCCGGGACCATCCTCGGGATCGGGGCCAACGTCCTGACTTTC.

V is TRBV7-9 and J is TRBJ2-5; D is possibly TRBD1 or TRBD2 (5 bases each). Germline CDR1 reads SEHNR; CDR2 reads FQNEAQ (reference sequence). V gave up 1 base and J gave up 4 bases, with 13 bases separating them. This CDR3 region has 15 residues. The chain's CDR3 is CASSLGDLGGETQYF. The CDR3 DNA reads as TGTGCCAGCAGCTTAGGGGACCTTGGAGGAGAGACCCAGTACTTC. Variable domain in full (rest from reference TRBV7-9 and TRBJ2-5): DTGVSQNPRHKITKRGQNVTFRCDPISEHNRLYWYRQTLGQGPEFLTYFQNEAQLEKSRLLSDRFSAERPKGSFSTLEIQRTEQGDSAMYLCASSLGDLGGETQYFGPGTRLLVL.

The V and J genes are TRBV12-3 or TRBV12-4 and TRBJ1-2, with D perhaps matching TRBD1 (6 bases). The ends were cut back, 8 bases at V and 4 bases at J, with 14 bases in the middle. This CDR3 comprises 13 residues. CDR3 sequence (DNA): TGTGCCAGCTTTGGAAGGGGGACCTATGGCTACACCTTC. Translation gives CASFGRGTYGYTF.

This clonotype was seen a handful of times. The chain couples TRBV12-3 or TRBV12-4 to TRBJ2-4, with D tentatively TRBD1 (5 bases). The last part of the DNA fits TRBJ2-7 better; the J call may be wrong. The CDR3 consists of 16 residues. The CDR3 sequence is CASSFSLRGQDYEQYF. The CDR3 nucleotides are TGTGCCAGCAGTTTTTCCCTGAGAGGACAAGACTACGAGCAGTACTTC.

The chain combines TRBV6-5 with TRBJ2-3; D is tentatively TRBD1 or TRBD2 (5 bases each). Trimming pared 6 bases from V and 2 bases from J, leaving 15 bases between. From germline, CDR1 is MNHEY and CDR2 SVGAGI. The CDR3 spans 15 residues. Here the CDR3 reads CASRAPGPYTDTQYF. DNA of the CDR3: TGTGCCAGCAGAGCTCCGGGACCTTACACAGATACGCAGTATTTT.

The chain is built from TRBV18 and TRBJ2-7, with a weak D call TRBD2 (5 bases). Germline V lookup: CDR1 KGHSH, CDR2 LQKENI. The CDR3 length is 15 residues. Between the trimmed V and J ends, which lost 1 base and 3 bases, there was a span of 13 bases. This CDR3 reads CASSPLETGNYEQYF. The CDR3 DNA follows: TGTGCCAGCTCACCACTAGAGACCGGGAACTACGAGCAGTACTTC.

The V gene is TRBV6-1, the J gene TRBJ2-3; 8 bases are shared with TRBD1. The V and J ends lost 6 bases and 3 bases, in that order; junction bases with no gene match: 8. Germline CDR1 and CDR2: MNHNS and SASEGT. The CDR3 runs 15 residues. In DNA, the CDR3 is TGTGCCAGCAGCAGACAGGGGAAAGATACAGATACGCAGTATTTT. Translating it yields CASSRQGKDTDTQYF.

The table lists this clonotype with a few counts. This rearrangement joins TRBV7-9 to TRBJ2-7; 10 bases are shared with TRBD1. Germline trimming cut 2 bases from V and 5 bases from J; bases unmatched to any gene: 6. This CDR3 has 15 amino acids. Germline CDR1 SEHNR, CDR2 FQNEAQ (reference sequence). CDR3 bases: TGTGCCAGCAGCTTACGGGACAGGGGTCGAGACGAGCAGTACTTC. It is translated as CASSLRDRGRDEQYF.

This clonotype was counted a single time. The germline gene is not matched at one end of the junction; a read error may be the cause. The chain joins TRBV4-3 to TRBJ2-5; possibly TRBD2 for D (5 bases). Germline loops: CDR1 LGHNA, CDR2 YSLEER. The CDR3 spans 17 residues. The CDR3 is CAGSQDFRAAVGNEQYF. In DNA, the CDR3 is TGCGCCGGCAGCCAAGATTTCCGGGCAGCGGTAGGTAATGAGCAGTACTTC.

V gene TRBV6-2 or TRBV6-3 combines with J gene TRBJ2-3; possible D gene TRBD2, 5 bases. The CDR3 covers 16 residues. The germline V gene has CDR1 MNHEY and CDR2 SVGEGT. Trimming left V 8 bases short and J 1 base short, with 19 bases between. The DNA for the CDR3 is TGTGCCAGCTCCTCGCCTGCGGGTCCTGGCACAGATACGCAGTATTTT. It is translated as CASSSPAGPGTDTQYF.

This clonotype showed up just once. The V and J genes are TRBV5-1 and TRBJ1-2; 7 bases match TRBD1. The CDR3 is 17 residues long. Germline V CDR1 and CDR2: SGHRS, YFSETQ. V was clipped by 4 bases and J by 4 bases; unmatched bases: 16. CDR3 DNA sequence: TGCGCCAGCAGCCTGGTTATGACAGGGAGTTTCTCCTATGGCTACACCTTC. Its translation: CASSLVMTGSFSYGYTF.

This clonotype was observed a handful of times. The chain employs TRBV20-1 and TRBJ2-5; TRBD2 is a possible D gene (6 bases). The CDR3 length is 15 residues. Germline V gene sequence: CDR1 DFQATT, CDR2 SNEGSKA (reference sequence). V was clipped by 3 bases and J by 6 bases, with 20 bases between them. The CDR3 region has the DNA TGCAGTGCTAGCAATCCGGCGGGGAGCGGAAAGACCCAGTACTTC. Amino acid sequence: CSASNPAGSGKTQYF.

V gene TRBV18 combines with J gene TRBJ1-5; no definite D call. The CDR3 sequence is 13 residues long. CDR1 is KGHSH and CDR2 is LQKENI in the germline V gene. V lost 2 bases to trimming and J lost 3 bases, with 5 bases between them. The CDR3 here is CASSPNNNQPQHF. The CDR3 DNA reads TGTGCCAGCTCACCAAACAACAATCAGCCCCAGCATTTT.

J is TRBJ1-1 and V is TRBV6-2 or TRBV6-3, with 10 bases aligning to TRBD1. CDR3 size: 15 residues. Germline V gene lookup returns CDR1 MNHEY and CDR2 SVGEGT. V was pared by 5 bases and J by 3 bases, with 6 bases of the junction left unmatched. The CDR3 region has the DNA TGTGCCAGCAGTCCTGAGGGGACAGGGGACACTGAAGCTTTCTTT. Its protein is CASSPEGTGDTEAFF.